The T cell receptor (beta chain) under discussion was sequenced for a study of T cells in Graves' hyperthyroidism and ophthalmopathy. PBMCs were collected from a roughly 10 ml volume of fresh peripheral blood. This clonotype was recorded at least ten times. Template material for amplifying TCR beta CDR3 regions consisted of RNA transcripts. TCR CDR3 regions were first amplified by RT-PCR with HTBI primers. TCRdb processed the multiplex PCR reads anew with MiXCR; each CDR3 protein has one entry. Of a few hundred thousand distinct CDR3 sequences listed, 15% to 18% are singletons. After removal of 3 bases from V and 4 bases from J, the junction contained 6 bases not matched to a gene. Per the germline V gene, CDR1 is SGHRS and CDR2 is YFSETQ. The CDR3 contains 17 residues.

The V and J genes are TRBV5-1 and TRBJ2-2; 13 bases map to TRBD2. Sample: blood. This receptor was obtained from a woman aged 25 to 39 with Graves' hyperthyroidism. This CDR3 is CASSSGLAGLVTGELFF. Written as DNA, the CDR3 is TGCGCCAGCAGCTCGGGACTAGCGGGATTGGTCACCGGGGAGCTGTTTTTT.